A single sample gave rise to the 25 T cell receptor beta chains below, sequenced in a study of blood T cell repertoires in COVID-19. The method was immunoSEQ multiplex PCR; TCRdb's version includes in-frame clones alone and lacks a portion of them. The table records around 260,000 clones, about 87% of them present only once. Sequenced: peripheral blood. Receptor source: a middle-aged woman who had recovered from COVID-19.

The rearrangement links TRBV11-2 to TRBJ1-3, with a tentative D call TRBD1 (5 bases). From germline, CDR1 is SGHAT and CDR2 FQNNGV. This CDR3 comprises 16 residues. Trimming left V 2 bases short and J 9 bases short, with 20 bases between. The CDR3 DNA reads TGTGCCAGCAGCTTATTCGGGACGGGGGGTCCAACCACCATATATTTT. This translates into CASSLFGTGGPTTIYF.

Written as DNA, the CDR3 is TGTGCCAGCAGCGTAGCTACTGGGGGGCTCAGGGGGACAGATACGCAGTATTTT. Its protein is CASSVATGGLRGTDTQYF. The rearrangement uses TRBV9 and TRBJ2-3; weak D call: TRBD1 (7 bases). V lost 0 bases to trimming and J lost 3 bases, with 20 bases between them. CDR3 size: 18 residues. Looked up from germline, CDR1 is SGDLS and CDR2 is YYNGEE.

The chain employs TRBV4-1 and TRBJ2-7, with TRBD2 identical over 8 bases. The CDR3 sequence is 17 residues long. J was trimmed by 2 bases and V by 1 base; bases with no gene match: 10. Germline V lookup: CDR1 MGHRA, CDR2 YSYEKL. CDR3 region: CASSQAPGAGAPYEQYF. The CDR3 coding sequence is TGCGCCAGCAGCCAAGCCCCAGGAGCGGGGGCCCCCTACGAGCAGTACTTC.

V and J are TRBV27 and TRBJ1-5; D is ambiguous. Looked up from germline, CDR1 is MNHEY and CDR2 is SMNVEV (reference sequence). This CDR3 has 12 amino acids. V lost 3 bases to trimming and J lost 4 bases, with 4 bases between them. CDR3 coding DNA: TGTGCCAGCAGTTTCCAGAATCAGCCCCAGCATTTT. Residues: CASSFQNQPQHF.

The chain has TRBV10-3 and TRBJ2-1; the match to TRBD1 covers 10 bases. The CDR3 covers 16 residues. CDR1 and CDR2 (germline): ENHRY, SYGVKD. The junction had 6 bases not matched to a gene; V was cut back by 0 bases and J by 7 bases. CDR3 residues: CAISESWGQGWNEQFF. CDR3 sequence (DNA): TGTGCCATCAGTGAGTCGTGGGGACAGGGGTGGAATGAGCAGTTCTTC.

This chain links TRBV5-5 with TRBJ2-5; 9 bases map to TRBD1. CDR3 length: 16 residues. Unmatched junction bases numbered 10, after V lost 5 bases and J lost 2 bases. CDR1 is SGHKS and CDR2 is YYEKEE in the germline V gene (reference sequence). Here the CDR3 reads CASSYVPGQGQETQYF. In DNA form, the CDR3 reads TGTGCCAGCAGTTATGTCCCGGGACAGGGACAAGAGACCCAGTACTTC.

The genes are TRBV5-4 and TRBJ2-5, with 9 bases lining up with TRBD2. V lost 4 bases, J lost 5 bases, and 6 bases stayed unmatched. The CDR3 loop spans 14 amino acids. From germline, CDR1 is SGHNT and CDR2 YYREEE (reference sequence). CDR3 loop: CASSPSSGAETQYF. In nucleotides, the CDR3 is TGTGCCAGCAGCCCCTCTAGCGGGGCGGAGACCCAGTACTTC. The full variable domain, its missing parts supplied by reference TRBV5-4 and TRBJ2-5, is ETGVTQSPTHLIKTRGQQVTLRCSSQSGHNTVSWYQQALGQGPQFIFQYYREEENGRGNFPPRFSGLQFPNYSSELNVNALELDDSALYLCASSPSSGAETQYFGPGTRLLVL.

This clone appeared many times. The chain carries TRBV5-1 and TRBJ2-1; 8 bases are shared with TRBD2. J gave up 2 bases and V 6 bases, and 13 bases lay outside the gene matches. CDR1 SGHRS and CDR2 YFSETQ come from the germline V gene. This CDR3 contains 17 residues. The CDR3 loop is CASTYTGLVGAYNEQFF. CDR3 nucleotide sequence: TGCGCCAGCACCTACACGGGACTAGTCGGCGCCTACAATGAGCAGTTCTTC. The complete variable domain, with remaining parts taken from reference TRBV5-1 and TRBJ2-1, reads KAGVTQTPRYLIKTRGQQVTLSCSPISGHRSVSWYQQTPGQGLQFLFEYFSETQRNKGNFPGRFSGRQFSNSRSEMNVSTLELGDSALYLCASTYTGLVGAYNEQFFGPGTRLTVL.

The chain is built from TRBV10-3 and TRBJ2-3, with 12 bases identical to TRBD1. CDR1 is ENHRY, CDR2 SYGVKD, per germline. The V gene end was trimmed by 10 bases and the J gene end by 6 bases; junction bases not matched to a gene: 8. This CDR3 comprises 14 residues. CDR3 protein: CATYEGQGADTQYF. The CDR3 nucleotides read TGTGCCACTTACGAGGGACAGGGGGCGGATACGCAGTATTTT.

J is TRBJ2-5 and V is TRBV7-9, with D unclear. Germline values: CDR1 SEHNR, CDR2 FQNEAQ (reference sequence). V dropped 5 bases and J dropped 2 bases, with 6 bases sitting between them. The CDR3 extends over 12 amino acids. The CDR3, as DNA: TGTGCCAGCAGCCTCAGGCAAGAGACCCAGTACTTC. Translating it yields CASSLRQETQYF.

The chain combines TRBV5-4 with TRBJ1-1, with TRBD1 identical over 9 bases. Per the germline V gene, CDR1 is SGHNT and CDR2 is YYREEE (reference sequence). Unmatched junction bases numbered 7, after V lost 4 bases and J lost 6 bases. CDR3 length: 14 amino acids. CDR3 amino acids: CASSQGQGRAEAFF. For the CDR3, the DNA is TGTGCCAGCAGCCAGGGACAGGGAAGAGCTGAAGCTTTCTTT.

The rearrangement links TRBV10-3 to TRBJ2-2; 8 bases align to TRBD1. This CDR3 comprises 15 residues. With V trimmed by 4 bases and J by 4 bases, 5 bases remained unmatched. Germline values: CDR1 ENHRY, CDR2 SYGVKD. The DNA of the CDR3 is TGTGCCATCAGTGGGGACAGGTGGTTCACCGGGGAGCTGTTTTTT. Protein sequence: CAISGDRWFTGELFF.

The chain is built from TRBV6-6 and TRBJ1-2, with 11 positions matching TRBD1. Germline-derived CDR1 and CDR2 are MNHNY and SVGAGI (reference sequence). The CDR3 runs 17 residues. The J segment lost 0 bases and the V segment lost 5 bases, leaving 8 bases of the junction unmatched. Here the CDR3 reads CASSPGTGGDANYGYTF. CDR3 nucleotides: TGTGCCAGCAGTCCTGGGACAGGGGGAGACGCTAACTATGGCTACACCTTC.

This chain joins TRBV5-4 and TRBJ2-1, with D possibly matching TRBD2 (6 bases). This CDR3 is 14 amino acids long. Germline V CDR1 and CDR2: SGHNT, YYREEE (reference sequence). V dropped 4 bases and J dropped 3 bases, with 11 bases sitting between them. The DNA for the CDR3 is TGTGCCAGCAGCCAAGGCGGGGTCTACAATGAGCAGTTCTTC. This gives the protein CASSQGGVYNEQFF. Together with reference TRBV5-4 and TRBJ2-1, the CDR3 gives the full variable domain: ETGVTQSPTHLIKTRGQQVTLRCSSQSGHNTVSWYQQALGQGPQFIFQYYREEENGRGNFPPRFSGLQFPNYSSELNVNALELDDSALYLCASSQGGVYNEQFFGPGTRLTVL.

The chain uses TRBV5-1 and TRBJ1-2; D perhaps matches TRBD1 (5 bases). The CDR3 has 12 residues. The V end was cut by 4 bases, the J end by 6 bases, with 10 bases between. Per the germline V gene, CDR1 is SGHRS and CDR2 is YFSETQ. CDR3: CASSPTGDGYTF. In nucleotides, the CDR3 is TGCGCCAGCAGCCCCACGGGGGATGGCTACACCTTC.

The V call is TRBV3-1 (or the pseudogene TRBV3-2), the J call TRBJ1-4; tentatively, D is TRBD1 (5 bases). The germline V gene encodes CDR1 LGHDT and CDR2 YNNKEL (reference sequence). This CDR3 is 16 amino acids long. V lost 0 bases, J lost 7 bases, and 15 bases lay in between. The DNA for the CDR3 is TGTGCCAGCAGCCAAGATGGGGCAGGGTTTGTTGAAAAACTGTTTTTT. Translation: CASSQDGAGFVEKLFF.

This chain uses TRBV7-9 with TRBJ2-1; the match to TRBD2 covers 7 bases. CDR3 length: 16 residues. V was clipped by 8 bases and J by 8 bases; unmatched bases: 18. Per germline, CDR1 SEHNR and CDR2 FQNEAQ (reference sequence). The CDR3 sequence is CASLGGLQPRLDEQFF. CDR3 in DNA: TGTGCCAGCTTGGGAGGGCTCCAACCCCGGCTCGATGAGCAGTTCTTC.

CDR3 nucleotide sequence: TGTGCCAGTAGTCCCCAGGGGACGGTTGCGGGAAACACCATATATTTT. Amino acids: CASSPQGTVAGNTIYF. V and J are TRBV19 and TRBJ1-3, with TRBD1 as a possible D gene (6 bases). Deletions cut 5 bases from V and 4 bases from J, with 18 bases between. CDR1 is LNHDA, CDR2 SQIVND, per germline (reference sequence). The length of the CDR3 is 16 residues.

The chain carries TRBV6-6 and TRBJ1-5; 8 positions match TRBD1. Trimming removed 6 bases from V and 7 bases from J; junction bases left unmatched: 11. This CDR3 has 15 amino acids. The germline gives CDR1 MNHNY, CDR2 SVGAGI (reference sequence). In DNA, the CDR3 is TGTGCCAGCAGGATACTTGGACAGGGAGGCCAGCCCCAGCATTTT. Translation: CASRILGQGGQPQHF.

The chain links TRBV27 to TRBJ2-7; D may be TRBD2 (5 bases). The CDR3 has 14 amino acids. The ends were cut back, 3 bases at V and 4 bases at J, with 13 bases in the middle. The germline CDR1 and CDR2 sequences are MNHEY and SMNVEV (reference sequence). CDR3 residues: CASSFLRGSYEQYF. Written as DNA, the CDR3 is TGTGCCAGCAGTTTTTTGCGAGGGTCGTACGAGCAGTACTTC.

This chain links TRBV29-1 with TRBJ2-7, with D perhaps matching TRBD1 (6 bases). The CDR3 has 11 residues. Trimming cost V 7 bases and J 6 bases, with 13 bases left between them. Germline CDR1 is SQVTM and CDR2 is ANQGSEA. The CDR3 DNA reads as TGCAGCGCCGAAAGAGGGGGCGAGCAGTACTTC. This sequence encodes CSAERGGEQYF.

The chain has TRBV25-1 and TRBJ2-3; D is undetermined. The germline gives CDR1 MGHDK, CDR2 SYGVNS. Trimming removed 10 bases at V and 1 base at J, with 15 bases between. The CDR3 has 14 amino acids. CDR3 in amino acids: CATLTRQGTDTQYF. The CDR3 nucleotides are TGTGCCACCCTTACCCGGCAGGGCACAGATACGCAGTATTTT.

Here the CDR3 DNA reads TGTGCCAGTACCTCTTACCGGACAGGGGCGGGTCAGCCCCAGCATTTT. As protein: CASTSYRTGAGQPQHF. The chain is built from TRBV19 and TRBJ1-5, with 9 nucleotides matching TRBD1. The trim removed 7 bases at V and 6 bases at J, leaving 13 bases unmatched. The germline gives CDR1 LNHDA, CDR2 SQIVND (reference sequence). The CDR3 consists of 16 residues.

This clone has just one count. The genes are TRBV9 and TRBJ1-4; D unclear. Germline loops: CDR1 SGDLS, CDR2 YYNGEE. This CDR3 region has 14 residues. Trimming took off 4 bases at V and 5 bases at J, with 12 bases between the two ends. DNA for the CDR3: TGTGCCAGCAGCCTCGCTGGCCAGAATGAAAAACTGTTTTTT. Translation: CASSLAGQNEKLFF.

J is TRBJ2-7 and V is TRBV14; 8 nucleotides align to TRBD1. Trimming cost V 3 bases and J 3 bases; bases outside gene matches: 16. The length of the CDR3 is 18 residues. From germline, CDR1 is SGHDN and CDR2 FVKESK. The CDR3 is CASSHAGGFDRGFYEQYF. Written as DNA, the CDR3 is TGTGCCAGCAGCCATGCCGGCGGGTTTGACAGGGGCTTCTACGAGCAGTACTTC.